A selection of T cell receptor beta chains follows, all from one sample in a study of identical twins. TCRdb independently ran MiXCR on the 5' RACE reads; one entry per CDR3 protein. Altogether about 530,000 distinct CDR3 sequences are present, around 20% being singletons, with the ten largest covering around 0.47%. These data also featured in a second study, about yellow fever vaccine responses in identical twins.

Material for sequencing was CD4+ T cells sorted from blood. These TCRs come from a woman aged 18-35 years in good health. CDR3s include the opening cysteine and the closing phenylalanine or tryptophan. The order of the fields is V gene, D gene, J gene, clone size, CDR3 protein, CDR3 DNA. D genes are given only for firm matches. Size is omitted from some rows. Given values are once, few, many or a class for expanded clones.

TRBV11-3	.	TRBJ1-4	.	CASSFGLNEKLFF	TGTGCCAGCAGCTTCGGGCTTAATGAAAAACTGTTTTTT
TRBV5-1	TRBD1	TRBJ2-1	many	CASSLDRPGGEQFF	TGCGCCAGCAGCCTGGACCGGCCAGGGGGTGAGCAGTTCTTC
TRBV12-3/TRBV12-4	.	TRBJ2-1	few	CASRDMDVGDNEQFF	TGTGCCAGCAGGGACATGGACGTAGGAGATAATGAGCAGTTCTTC
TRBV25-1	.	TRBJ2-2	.	CASSELVPRTGRANTGELFF	TGTGCCAGCAGTGAATTGGTCCCCCGGACCGGGCGGGCGAACACCGGGGAGCTGTTTTTT
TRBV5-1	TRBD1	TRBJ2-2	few	CASSFAQGAAAGELFF	TGCGCCAGCAGCTTTGCCCAGGGGGCAGCGGCCGGGGAGCTGTTTTTT
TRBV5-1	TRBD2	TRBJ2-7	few	CASSLTAGPSSYEQYF	TGCGCCAGCAGCTTGACAGCGGGACCTAGCTCCTACGAGCAGTACTTC
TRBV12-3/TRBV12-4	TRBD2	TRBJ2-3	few	CASSHGLASTDTQYF	TGTGCCAGCAGTCACGGACTAGCCAGCACAGATACGCAGTATTTT
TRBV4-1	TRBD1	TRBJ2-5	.	CASSQDGTGEETQYF	TGCGCCAGCAGCCAAGATGGGACAGGGGAAGAGACCCAGTACTTC
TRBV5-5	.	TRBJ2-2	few	CASSLQGATSGLGELFF	TGTGCCAGCAGCTTACAGGGGGCGACTAGCGGATTGGGGGAGCTGTTTTTT
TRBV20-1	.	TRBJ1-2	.	CSARVGSLYGYTF	TGCAGTGCTAGAGTGGGTAGCCTTTATGGCTACACCTTC
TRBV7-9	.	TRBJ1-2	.	CASSPTSYGYTF	TGTGCCAGCAGTCCGACGAGCTATGGCTACACCTTC
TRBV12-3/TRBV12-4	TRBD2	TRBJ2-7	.	CASRDGTSGNYEQYF	TGTGCCAGCAGAGACGGGACTAGCGGAAACTACGAGCAGTACTTC
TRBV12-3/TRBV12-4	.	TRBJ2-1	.	CASNRVGNEQFF	TGTGCCTCCAACAGGGTTGGCAATGAGCAGTTCTTC
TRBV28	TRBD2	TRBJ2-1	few	CASSSPLAGGPYPDYNEQFF	TGTGCCAGCAGTTCCCCACTAGCGGGTGGACCGTATCCGGATTACAATGAGCAGTTCTTC
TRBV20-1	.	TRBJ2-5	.	CSAIVEAIFETQYF	TGCAGTGCTATAGTTGAGGCTATCTTCGAGACCCAGTACTTC
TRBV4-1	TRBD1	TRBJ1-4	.	CASSLGRGTTNEKLFF	TGCGCCAGCAGCCTGGGCAGGGGGACAACTAATGAAAAACTGTTTTTT
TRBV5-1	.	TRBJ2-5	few	CASSLVFGETQYF	TGCGCCAGCAGCTTGGTGTTCGGGGAGACCCAGTACTTC
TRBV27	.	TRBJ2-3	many	CASSPLGASTDTQYF	TGTGCCAGCTCTCCGCTTGGGGCTAGCACAGATACGCAGTATTTT
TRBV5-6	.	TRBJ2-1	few	CASSSPGQSGEQFF	TGTGCCAGCAGCTCTCCCGGGCAAAGTGGTGAGCAGTTCTTC
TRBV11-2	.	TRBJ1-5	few	CASSLGGHSNQPQHF	TGTGCCAGCAGCTTAGGGGGGCATAGCAATCAGCCCCAGCATTTT
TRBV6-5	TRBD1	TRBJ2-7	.	CASSYSGDRGRYEQYF	TGTGCCAGCAGTTACTCGGGAGACAGGGGGAGGTACGAGCAGTACTTC
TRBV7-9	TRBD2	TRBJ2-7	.	CASRGLAGEEQYF	TGTGCCAGCAGGGGGTTAGCGGGAGAAGAGCAGTACTTC
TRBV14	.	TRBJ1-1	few	CASSPAFGGRPEAFF	TGTGCCAGCAGCCCCGCCTTTGGAGGGCGGCCTGAAGCTTTCTTT
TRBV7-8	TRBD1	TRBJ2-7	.	CASSLLPGTGPSYEQYF	TGTGCCAGCAGCCTACTTCCAGGGACAGGGCCTTCCTACGAGCAGTACTTC
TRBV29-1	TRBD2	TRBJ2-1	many	CSVGRLAGVGYNEQFF	TGCAGCGTGGGACGACTAGCGGGAGTGGGATACAATGAGCAGTTCTTC
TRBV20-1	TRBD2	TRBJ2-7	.	CSASPPGGPIQGYEQYF	TGCAGTGCTAGCCCCCCGGGAGGGCCGATTCAGGGCTACGAGCAGTACTTC
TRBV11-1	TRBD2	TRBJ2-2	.	CASSLVSGGPWKTNTGELFF	TGTGCCAGCAGCTTAGTTAGCGGGGGGCCCTGGAAGACGAACACCGGGGAGCTGTTTTTT
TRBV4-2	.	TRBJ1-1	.	CAMGAGLLYTEAFF	TGTGCCATGGGCGCCGGGCTCCTCTACACTGAAGCTTTCTTT
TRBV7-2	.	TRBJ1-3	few	CASSVHSGNTIYF	TGTGCCAGCAGCGTGCACTCTGGAAACACCATATATTTT
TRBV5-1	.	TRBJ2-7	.	CASSLAFTAQDEQYF	TGCGCCAGCAGCTTGGCCTTTACCGCTCAGGACGAGCAGTACTTC
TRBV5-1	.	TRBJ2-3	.	CASSPWTAITDTQYF	TGCGCCAGCAGCCCCTGGACGGCAATCACAGATACGCAGTATTTT
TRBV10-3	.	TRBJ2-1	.	CAISEQPTGQYNEQFF	TGTGCCATCAGTGAACAACCAACAGGACAGTACAATGAGCAGTTCTTC
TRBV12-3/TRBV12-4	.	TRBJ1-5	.	CASSFGGDSNQPQHF	TGTGCCAGCAGTTTCGGAGGGGATAGCAATCAGCCCCAGCATTTT
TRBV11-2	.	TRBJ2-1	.	CASSYRDFYNEQFF	TGTGCCAGCAGTTACCGGGACTTCTACAATGAGCAGTTCTTC
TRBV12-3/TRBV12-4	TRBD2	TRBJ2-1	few	CASSFKLAGISYNEQFF	TGTGCCAGCAGTTTTAAGCTAGCGGGGATCTCCTACAATGAGCAGTTCTTC
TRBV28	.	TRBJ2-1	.	CASSSPAFNEQFF	TGTGCCAGCAGTTCCCCGGCCTTCAATGAGCAGTTCTTC
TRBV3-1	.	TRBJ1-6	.	CASSQSLGAGSLHF	TGTGCCAGCAGCCAATCTCTGGGGGCCGGATCCCTCCACTTT
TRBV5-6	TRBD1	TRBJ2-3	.	CASSLTGPSTDTQYF	TGTGCCAGCAGCCTGACAGGGCCTAGCACAGATACGCAGTATTTT
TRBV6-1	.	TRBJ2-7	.	CASSKWGSSYEQYF	TGTGCCAGCAGTAAATGGGGTAGCTCCTACGAGCAGTACTTC
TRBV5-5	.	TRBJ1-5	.	CASSGPGADQPQHF	TGTGCCAGCAGCGGTCCGGGGGCAGATCAGCCCCAGCATTTT
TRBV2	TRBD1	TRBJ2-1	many	CASSDTGGFSNEQFF	TGTGCCAGCAGTGATACAGGGGGCTTTAGCAATGAGCAGTTCTTC